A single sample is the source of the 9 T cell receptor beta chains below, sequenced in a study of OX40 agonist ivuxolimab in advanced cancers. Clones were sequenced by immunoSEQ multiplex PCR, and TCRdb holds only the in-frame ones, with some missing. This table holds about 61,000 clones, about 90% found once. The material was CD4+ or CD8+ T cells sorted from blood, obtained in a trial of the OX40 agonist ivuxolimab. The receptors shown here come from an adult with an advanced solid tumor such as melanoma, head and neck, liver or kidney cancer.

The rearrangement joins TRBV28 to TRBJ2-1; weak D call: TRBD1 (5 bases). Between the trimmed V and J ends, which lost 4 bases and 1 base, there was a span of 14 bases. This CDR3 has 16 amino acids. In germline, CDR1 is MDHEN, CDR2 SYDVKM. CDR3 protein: CASSSPREASYNEQFF. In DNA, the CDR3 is TGTGCCAGCAGTTCCCCCAGGGAAGCTTCCTACAATGAGCAGTTCTTC.

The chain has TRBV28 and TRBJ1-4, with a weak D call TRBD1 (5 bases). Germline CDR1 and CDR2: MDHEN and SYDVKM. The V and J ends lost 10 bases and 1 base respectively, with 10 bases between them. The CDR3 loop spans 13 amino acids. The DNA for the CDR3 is TGTGCCACAGCAGACAGAACTAATGAAAAACTGTTTTTT. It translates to CATADRTNEKLFF.

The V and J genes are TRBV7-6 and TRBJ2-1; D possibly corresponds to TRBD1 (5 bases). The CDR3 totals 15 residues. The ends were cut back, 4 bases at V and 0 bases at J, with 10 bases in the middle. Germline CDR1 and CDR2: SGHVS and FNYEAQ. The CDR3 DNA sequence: TGTGCCAGCAGCTCCACGACAGCCTCCTACAATGAGCAGTTCTTC. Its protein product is CASSSTTASYNEQFF.

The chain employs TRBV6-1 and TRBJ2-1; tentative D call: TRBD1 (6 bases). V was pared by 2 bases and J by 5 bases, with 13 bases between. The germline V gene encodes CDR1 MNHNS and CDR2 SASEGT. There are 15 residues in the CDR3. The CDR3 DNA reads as TGTGCCAGCAGTGAACCCCCTCGGACAGACAATGAGCAGTTCTTC. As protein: CASSEPPRTDNEQFF.

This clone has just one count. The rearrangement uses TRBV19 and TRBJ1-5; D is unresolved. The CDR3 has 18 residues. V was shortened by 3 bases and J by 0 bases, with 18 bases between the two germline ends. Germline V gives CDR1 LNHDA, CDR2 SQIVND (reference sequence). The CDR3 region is CASSIPTESVYSNQPQHF. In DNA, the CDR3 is TGTGCCAGTAGTATCCCGACCGAGTCGGTCTATAGCAATCAGCCCCAGCATTTT.

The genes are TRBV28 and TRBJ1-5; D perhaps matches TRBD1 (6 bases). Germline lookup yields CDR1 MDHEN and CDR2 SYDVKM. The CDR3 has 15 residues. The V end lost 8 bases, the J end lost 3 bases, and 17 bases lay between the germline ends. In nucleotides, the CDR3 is TGTGCCAGCGAAAGCCGCTACAGGGACAATCAGCCCCAGCATTTT. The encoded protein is CASESRYRDNQPQHF.

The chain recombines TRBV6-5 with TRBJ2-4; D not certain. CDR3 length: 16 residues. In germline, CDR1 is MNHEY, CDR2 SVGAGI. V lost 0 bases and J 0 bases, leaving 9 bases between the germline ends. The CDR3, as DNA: TGTGCCAGCAGTTACTCGCGAAGAGTAGCCAAAAACATTCAGTACTTC. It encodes CASSYSRRVAKNIQYF.

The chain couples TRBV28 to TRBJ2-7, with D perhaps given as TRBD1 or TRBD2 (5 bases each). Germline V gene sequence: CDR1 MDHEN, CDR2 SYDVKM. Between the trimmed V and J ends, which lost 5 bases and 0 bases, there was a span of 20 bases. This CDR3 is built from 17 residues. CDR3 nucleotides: TGTGCCAGCAGTCCCGAACTGGGACGGCTGAGCTCCTACGAGCAGTACTTC. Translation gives CASSPELGRLSSYEQYF.

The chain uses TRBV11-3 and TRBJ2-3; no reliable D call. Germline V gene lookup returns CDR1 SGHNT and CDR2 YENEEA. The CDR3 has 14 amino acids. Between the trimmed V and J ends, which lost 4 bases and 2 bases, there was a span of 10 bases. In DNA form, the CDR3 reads TGTGCCAGCAGCTCTCCCGACCACACAGATACGCAGTATTTT. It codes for CASSSPDHTDTQYF.